The entry that follows covers one T cell receptor beta chain sequence. This sample was included in a study of identical twins. The CDR3 spans 16 residues. Deletions cut 5 bases from V and 0 bases from J, with 14 bases between. Germline CDR1 ENHRY, CDR2 SYGVKD. TCRdb fed the 5' RACE reads into MiXCR, producing one record per CDR3 protein. The sample lists some 1,600,000 distinct CDR3 sequences, around 33% occurring once. The source is a newborn girl in good health. The V call is TRBV10-3, the J call TRBJ1-3, with D unclear. Sequencing was carried out using cord blood. CDR3 nucleotides: TGTGCCATCAGTCGTGGTGAGCCCTACTCTGGAAACACCATATATTTT. As protein: CAISRGEPYSGNTIYF.